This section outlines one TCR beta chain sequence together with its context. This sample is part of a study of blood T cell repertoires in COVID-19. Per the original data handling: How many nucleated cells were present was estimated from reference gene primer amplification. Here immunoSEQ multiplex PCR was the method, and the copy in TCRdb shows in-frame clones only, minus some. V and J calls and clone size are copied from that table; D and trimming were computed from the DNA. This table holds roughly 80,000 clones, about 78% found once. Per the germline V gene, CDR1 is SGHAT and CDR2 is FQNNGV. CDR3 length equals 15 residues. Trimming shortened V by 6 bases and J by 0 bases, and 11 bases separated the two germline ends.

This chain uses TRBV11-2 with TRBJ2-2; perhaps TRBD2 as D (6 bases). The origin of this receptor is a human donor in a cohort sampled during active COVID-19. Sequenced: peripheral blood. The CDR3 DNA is TGTGCCAGCAGACCCTTAGCGGCGAACACCGGGGAGCTGTTTTTT. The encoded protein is CASRPLAANTGELFF.